Here is one TCR beta chain with its context. Per the germline V gene, CDR1 is MNHEY and CDR2 is SVGEGT. CDR3 length: 13 residues. V was clipped by 5 bases and J by 6 bases, with 13 bases between them. The source of the sample is a study of blood T cell repertoires in COVID-19. As for the study in general: Italy, Spain and the United States were the sources of the convalescent and acute COVID-19 samples. Sample material is recorded as cDNA or gDNA derived from T cells, B-cell-depleted T cells, or PBMCs.

Measured with immunoSEQ multiplex PCR; TCRdb has only the in-frame clones, and not every one. The sample shows around 620,000 clones, 70% to 90% of them seen only once. The source material was peripheral blood. The receptor comes from a woman under 30 with acute or convalescent COVID-19. The rearrangement joins TRBV6-2 or TRBV6-3 to TRBJ1-2; TRBD1 is a possible D gene (6 bases). CDR3 DNA: TGTGCCAGCAGTATGAAGGGGGTAGATGGCTACACCTTC. Its translation: CASSMKGVDGYTF.